The T cell receptor (beta chain) under discussion was sequenced for a study of shared clonotypes between healthy human individuals. The wider study: Donors had three CD4 naive, three CD4 memory, two CD8 naive and one CD8 memory plate apiece.

Profiling relied on immunoSEQ multiplex PCR, and the TCRdb table lists in-frame clones only, not all of them. Of some 1.1 million clones listed, approximately 80% are singletons. The donors, healthy adults who were HIV-negative, had experienced no recent acute infections or vaccinations. The TCR comes from a man younger than 35 in good health. Some clones in this sample may be carry-over from other donors' samples. Source material: memory CD4+ T cells from PBMCs. Indicated subset: CD45RA-negative fraction.

The CDR3 DNA sequence: TGTGCCAGCAGCTACTGGGGCGGGGAGCTGTTTTTT. Amino acids: CASSYWGGELFF. The V call is TRBV7-2, the J call TRBJ2-2, with no clear D. This CDR3 is 12 amino acids long. In germline, CDR1 is SGHTA, CDR2 FQGNSA. V shed 4 bases and J shed 7 bases, with 7 bases lying between them.